These 25 T cell receptor beta chains share one sample of origin, sequenced in a study of blood T cell repertoires in COVID-19. Using immunoSEQ multiplex PCR, the repertoire was profiled, and TCRdb retains in-frame clones only, with some absent. The sample shows about 210,000 clones, around four fifths of them seen only once. The sample comprised peripheral blood. Receptors originate from a woman between 45 and 65 years old with active or convalescent COVID-19.

The rearrangement joins TRBV5-6 to TRBJ2-4, with 16 bases fitting TRBD2. V shed 0 bases and J 9 bases; nucleotides not matched to a gene: 6. The CDR3 is made up of 17 amino acids. Germline V gene data show CDR1 as SGHDT and CDR2 as YYEEEE. CDR3 sequence reads: CASSLEGLAGGIVIQYF. The CDR3 coding sequence is TGTGCCAGCAGCTTGGAGGGACTAGCGGGAGGGATCGTCATTCAGTACTTC. Full variable domain (rest looked up from reference TRBV5-6 and TRBJ2-4): DAGVTQSPTHLIKTRGQQVTLRCSPKSGHDTVSWYQQALGQGPQFIFQYYEEEERQRGNFPDRFSGHQFPNYSSELNVNALLLGDSALYLCASSLEGLAGGIVIQYFGAGTRLSVL.

The chain uses TRBV7-2 and TRBJ1-2; the D is unclear. V was cut by 2 bases and J by 5 bases, with 9 bases left in between. Germline V gene sequence: CDR1 SGHTA, CDR2 FQGNSA. This CDR3 is 13 amino acids long. The CDR3: CASSLRSGYGYTF. The CDR3 DNA follows: TGTGCCAGCAGCTTAAGGTCGGGGTATGGCTACACCTTC.

This sequence joins TRBV6-5 and TRBJ2-2, with 8 bases identical to TRBD2. The germline V gene has CDR1 MNHEY and CDR2 SVGAGI. The trim removed 6 bases at V and 6 bases at J, leaving 9 bases unmatched. The CDR3 is 15 residues long. The DNA of the CDR3 is TGTGCCAGCAGACCGGGACTAGTCGCCGCCGGGGAGCTGTTTTTT. This sequence encodes CASRPGLVAAGELFF.

The V and J genes are TRBV19 and TRBJ1-1; possible D gene TRBD1, 5 bases. Germline V lookup: CDR1 LNHDA, CDR2 SQIVND (reference sequence). The CDR3 runs 14 residues. V was pared by 5 bases and J by 4 bases, with 14 bases between. Here the CDR3 DNA reads TGTGCCAGTAGTTGGGGCCAGGGCAGCACTGAAGCTTTCTTT. This encodes CASSWGQGSTEAFF.

The gene calls are TRBV10-3 and TRBJ2-3, with TRBD2 matching over 8 bases. V gave up 8 bases and J gave up 5 bases; unmatched junction bases: 6. The CDR3 has 13 residues. Germline V gene lookup returns CDR1 ENHRY and CDR2 SYGVKD. CDR3 nucleotides: TGTGCCATCGGGGGGAGCGGGAGAGATACGCAGTATTTT. It is translated as CAIGGSGRDTQYF.

A single count supports this clone. This chain uses TRBV2 with TRBJ2-1; 11 bases align to TRBD2. CDR1 is SNHLY, CDR2 FYNNEI, per germline. V lost 8 bases and J lost 5; bases outside the gene matches: 5. This CDR3 contains 14 residues. The CDR3 here is CASEGLAVDNEQFF. The CDR3 DNA sequence: TGTGCCAGCGAGGGACTAGCGGTAGACAATGAGCAGTTCTTC.

This clone came up once. This sequence joins TRBV29-1 and TRBJ2-3, with 12 bases identical to TRBD2. V lost 7 bases to trimming and J lost 6 bases; unmatched junction nucleotides: 5. The CDR3 contains 13 residues. The germline V gene encodes CDR1 SQVTM and CDR2 ANQGSEA. The CDR3 bases are TGCAGCGCTAGCGGGGGGGCCAAGGATACGCAGTATTTT. This codes for CSASGGAKDTQYF.

V usage is TRBV28 and J usage is TRBJ1-1; TRBD1 is a possible D gene (5 bases). V shed 5 bases and J shed 13 bases, with 17 bases lying between them. The germline CDR1 and CDR2 sequences are MDHEN and SYDVKM. The CDR3 runs to 12 residues. CDR3 bases: TGTGCCAGCAGTCTCTCTACCGGGGGGGGTTTCTTT. Its protein is CASSLSTGGGFF.

V usage is TRBV5-5 and J usage is TRBJ2-1, with D tentatively TRBD2 (5 bases). Germline CDR1 and CDR2: SGHKS and YYEKEE (reference sequence). With 2 bases removed from V and 2 bases from J, the gap between germline ends came to 11 bases. The CDR3 is made up of 15 amino acids. CDR3 protein: CASSFKDGTYNEQFF. As DNA, the CDR3 is TGTGCCAGCAGCTTTAAGGACGGGACCTACAATGAGCAGTTCTTC.

This chain uses TRBV5-6 with TRBJ1-1; 7 bases match TRBD1. The CDR3 contains 12 residues. Germline CDR1 is SGHDT and CDR2 is YYEEEE. The V gene end was trimmed by 2 bases and the J gene end by 10 bases; junction bases not matched to a gene: 5. The CDR3 DNA follows: TGTGCCAGCAGCTTAGCGACAGGGAGAGCTTTCTTT. As protein: CASSLATGRAFF.

This chain links TRBV29-1 with TRBJ1-3; tentative D call: TRBD1 (6 bases). CDR3 length equals 13 residues. V was pared by 1 base and J by 8 bases, with 12 bases between. The germline gives CDR1 SQVTM, CDR2 ANQGSEA. The CDR3 region is CSVEVGAWDTIYF. CDR3 DNA sequence: TGCAGCGTTGAAGTGGGGGCTTGGGACACCATATATTTT.

This clone showed up just a few times. The chain links TRBV10-3 to TRBJ1-2; 8 bases fit TRBD1. The V gene end was trimmed by 6 bases and the J gene end by 5 bases; junction bases not matched to a gene: 5. Germline V CDR1 and CDR2: ENHRY, SYGVKD. The CDR3 covers 13 residues. The CDR3 DNA is TGTGCCATCAGGCCGGGACAGGAATATGGCTACACCTTC. Translated, it gives CAIRPGQEYGYTF.

V usage is TRBV11-2 and J usage is TRBJ1-2; D is unclear. The CDR3 is made up of 13 amino acids. Germline CDR1 reads SGHAT; CDR2 reads FQNNGV. V lost 0 bases, J lost 8 bases, and 10 bases lay in between. The CDR3 sequence is CASSLETSGGYTF. The DNA for the CDR3 is TGTGCCAGCAGCTTAGAAACTAGTGGAGGCTACACCTTC.

This rearrangement joins TRBV10-3 to TRBJ1-1, with D perhaps TRBD1 (5 bases). Trimming removed 6 bases at V and 5 bases at J, with 13 bases between. This CDR3 region has 13 residues. Germline V gene data show CDR1 as ENHRY and CDR2 as SYGVKD. CDR3 loop: CAISWDGRTEAFF. The CDR3 DNA follows: TGTGCCATCAGCTGGGACGGGAGGACTGAAGCTTTCTTT.

The chain has TRBV10-1 and TRBJ2-5, with D perhaps TRBD2 (6 bases). V was cut by 8 bases and J by 1 base, with 11 bases left in between. The CDR3 loop spans 13 amino acids. Germline CDR1 WNHNN, CDR2 SYGVQD (reference sequence). The CDR3 spells CASSGGAQETQYF. The CDR3 DNA reads as TGCGCCAGCTCAGGCGGGGCCCAAGAGACCCAGTACTTC.

This clone was detected only once. The chain recombines TRBV7-2 with TRBJ1-1; TRBD1 is a possible D gene (5 bases). The germline V gene encodes CDR1 SGHTA and CDR2 FQGNSA. The CDR3 extends over 16 amino acids. Trimming pared 4 bases from V and 1 base from J, leaving 16 bases between. CDR3 DNA: TGTGCCAGCAGCTCGCGCCTGGTAGGGGCGAACACTGAAGCTTTCTTT. It encodes CASSSRLVGANTEAFF.

The chain couples TRBV6-5 to TRBJ2-5; D unclear. The V and J ends lost 5 bases and 3 bases respectively, with 4 bases between them. CDR1 is MNHEY, CDR2 SVGAGI, per germline. The CDR3 length is 11 residues. This CDR3 is CASSPKETQYF. The CDR3 nucleotides are TGTGCCAGCAGTCCAAAAGAGACCCAGTACTTC.

This clone was observed a handful of times. The chain carries TRBV4-1 and TRBJ1-1; 9 bases fit TRBD1. After removal of 1 base from V and 7 bases from J, the junction contained 4 bases not matched to a gene. This CDR3 region has 14 residues. Germline CDR1 is MGHRA and CDR2 is YSYEKL. CDR3 sequence reads: CASSQAQGALEAFF. Here the CDR3 DNA reads TGCGCCAGCAGCCAAGCACAGGGGGCCCTTGAAGCTTTCTTT.

The rearrangement links TRBV5-1 to TRBJ2-7; 7 bases line up with TRBD2. Germline V gives CDR1 SGHRS, CDR2 YFSETQ. The CDR3 sequence is 14 residues long. With 5 bases clipped from V and 7 bases from J, the junction kept 12 bases outside the gene matches. CDR3 DNA sequence: TGCGCCAGCAGTCTTGGGGGGGACGTGGAGGAGCAGTACTTC. Amino acids: CASSLGGDVEEQYF.

This chain joins TRBV7-9 and TRBJ2-3; D is possibly TRBD2 (5 bases). V gave up 4 bases and J gave up 7 bases, with 21 bases separating them. The CDR3 has 16 amino acids. Germline CDR1 reads SEHNR; CDR2 reads FQNEAQ (reference sequence). The CDR3 nucleotides are TGTGCCAGCAGCTCTCCCTTGGGTGGGAGTTGGAATACGCAGTATTTT. It translates to CASSSPLGGSWNTQYF. Variable domain in full (rest from reference TRBV7-9 and TRBJ2-3): DTGVSQNPRHKITKRGQNVTFRCDPISEHNRLYWYRQTLGQGPEFLTYFQNEAQLEKSRLLSDRFSAERPKGSFSTLEIQRTEQGDSAMYLCASSSPLGGSWNTQYFGPGTRLTVL.

This clone has a single count. The chain carries TRBV11-3 and TRBJ2-2; 8 bases match TRBD2. This CDR3 is built from 16 residues. The V gene's germline CDR1 is SGHNT and CDR2 YENEEA. The trim removed 3 bases at V and 0 bases at J, leaving 3 bases unmatched. CDR3 sequence (DNA): TGTGCCAGCAGCTTCGGCGGGGGGCCGAACACCGGGGAGCTGTTTTTT. It translates to CASSFGGGPNTGELFF. The full variable domain, with the rest looked up from reference TRBV11-3 and TRBJ2-2, is EAGVVQSPRYKIIEKKQPVAFWCNPISGHNTLYWYLQNLGQGPELLIRYENEEAVDDSQLPKDRFSAERLKGVDSTLKIQPAELGDSAVYLCASSFGGGPNTGELFFGEGSRLTVL.

The sample holds a few counts of this clone. The J gene is TRBJ2-1, the V gene TRBV5-1; 10 positions match TRBD1. CDR3 length: 16 residues. V lost 4 bases, J lost 7 bases, and 11 bases stayed unmatched. CDR1 is SGHRS, CDR2 YFSETQ, per germline. CDR3: CASSRELSGQGNEQFF. The CDR3 coding sequence is TGCGCCAGCAGCCGGGAACTTTCGGGACAGGGGAATGAGCAGTTCTTC.

This clone is a singleton in its sample. The chain is built from TRBV7-3 and TRBJ2-1; weak D call: TRBD2 (5 bases). Per the germline V gene, CDR1 is SGHTA and CDR2 is FQGTGA. Trimming left V 2 bases short and J 9 bases short, with 5 bases between. The CDR3 has 11 residues. The CDR3 nucleotides are TGTGCCAGCAGCTTAGGGAGTGAGCAGTTCTTC. This encodes CASSLGSEQFF. Variable domain in full (rest from reference TRBV7-3 and TRBJ2-1): GAGVSQTPSNKVTEKGKYVELRCDPISGHTALYWYRQSLGQGPEFLIYFQGTGAADDSGLPNDRFFAVRPEGSVSTLKIQRTERGDSAVYLCASSLGSEQFFGPGTRLTVL.

The chain employs TRBV16 and TRBJ1-3; D remains unclear. The CDR3 contains 17 residues. The V gene's germline CDR1 is KGHSY and CDR2 FQNENV. Deletions cut 2 bases from V and 2 bases from J, with 16 bases between. The CDR3 DNA follows: TGTGCCAGCAGCCAACGGTTTCAACCCCCCCCTGGAAACACCATATATTTT. Translation gives CASSQRFQPPPGNTIYF. The variable domain in full, with the rest retrieved from reference TRBV16 and TRBJ1-3, is GEEVAQTPKHLVRGEGQKAKLYCAPIKGHSYVFWYQQVLKNEFKFLISFQNENVFDETGMPKERFSAKCLPNSPCSLEIQATKLEDSAVYFCASSQRFQPPPGNTIYFGEGSWLTVV.

The chain couples TRBV6-5 to TRBJ2-7, with 7 bases fitting TRBD2. This CDR3 is built from 13 residues. From germline, CDR1 is MNHEY and CDR2 SVGAGI. V shed 4 bases and J 1 base; nucleotides not matched to a gene: 1. The CDR3 DNA is TGTGCCAGCAGTTGGGAGGGTTCCTACGAGCAGTACTTC. It codes for CASSWEGSYEQYF.